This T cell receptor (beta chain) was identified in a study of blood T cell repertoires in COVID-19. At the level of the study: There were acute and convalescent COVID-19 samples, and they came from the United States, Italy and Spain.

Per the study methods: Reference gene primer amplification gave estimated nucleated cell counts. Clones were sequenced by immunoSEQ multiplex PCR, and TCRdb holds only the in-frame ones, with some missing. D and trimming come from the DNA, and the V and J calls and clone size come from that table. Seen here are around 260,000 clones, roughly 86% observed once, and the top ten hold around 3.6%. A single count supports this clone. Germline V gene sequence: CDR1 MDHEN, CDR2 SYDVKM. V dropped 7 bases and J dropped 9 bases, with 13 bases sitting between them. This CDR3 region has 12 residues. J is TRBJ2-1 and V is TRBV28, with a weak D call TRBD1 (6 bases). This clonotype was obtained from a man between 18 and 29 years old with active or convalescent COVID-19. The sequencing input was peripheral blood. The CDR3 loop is CASTSGDGEQFF. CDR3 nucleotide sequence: TGTGCCAGCACTTCAGGGGACGGTGAGCAGTTCTTC.